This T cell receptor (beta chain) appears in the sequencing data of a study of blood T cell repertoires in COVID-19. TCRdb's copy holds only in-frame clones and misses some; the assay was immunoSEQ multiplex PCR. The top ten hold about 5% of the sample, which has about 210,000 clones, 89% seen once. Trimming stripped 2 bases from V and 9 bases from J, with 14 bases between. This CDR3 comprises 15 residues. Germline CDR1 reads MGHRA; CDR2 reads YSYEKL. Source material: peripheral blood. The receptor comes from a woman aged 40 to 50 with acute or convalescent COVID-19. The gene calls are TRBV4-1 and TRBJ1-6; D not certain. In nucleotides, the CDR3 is TGCGCCAGCAGCCAATCCGGTACCCTTCGTTCACCCCTCCACTTT. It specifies CASSQSGTLRSPLHF.